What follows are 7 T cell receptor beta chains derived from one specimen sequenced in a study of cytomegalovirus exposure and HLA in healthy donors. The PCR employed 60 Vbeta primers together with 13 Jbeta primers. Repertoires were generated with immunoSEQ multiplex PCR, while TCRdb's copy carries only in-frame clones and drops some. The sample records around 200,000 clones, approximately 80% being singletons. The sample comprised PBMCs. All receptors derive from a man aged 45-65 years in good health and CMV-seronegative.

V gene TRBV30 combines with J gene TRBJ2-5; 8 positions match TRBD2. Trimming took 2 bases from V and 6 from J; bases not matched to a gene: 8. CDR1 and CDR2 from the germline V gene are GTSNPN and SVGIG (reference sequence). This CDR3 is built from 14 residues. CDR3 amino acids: CAWSPGLAAQTQYF. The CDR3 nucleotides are TGTGCCTGGAGTCCCGGACTAGCTGCACAGACCCAGTACTTC.

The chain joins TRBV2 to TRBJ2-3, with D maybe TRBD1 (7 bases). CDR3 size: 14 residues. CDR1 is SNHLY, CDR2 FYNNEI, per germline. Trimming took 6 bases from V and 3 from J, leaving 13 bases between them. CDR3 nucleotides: TGTGCCAGCAGATTACAGGGGAGGACAGATACGCAGTATTTT. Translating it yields CASRLQGRTDTQYF.

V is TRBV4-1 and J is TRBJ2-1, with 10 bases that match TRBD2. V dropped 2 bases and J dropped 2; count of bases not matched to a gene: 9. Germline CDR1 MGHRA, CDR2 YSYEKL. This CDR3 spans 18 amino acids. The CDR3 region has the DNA TGCGCCAGCAGCCAAATTATGGTAGCGGGAGGTCCCTACAATGAGCAGTTCTTC. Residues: CASSQIMVAGGPYNEQFF.

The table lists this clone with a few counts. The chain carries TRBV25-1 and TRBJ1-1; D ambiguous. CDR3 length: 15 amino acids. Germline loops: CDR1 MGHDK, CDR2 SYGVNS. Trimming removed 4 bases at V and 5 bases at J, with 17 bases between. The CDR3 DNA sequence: TGTGCCAGCAGTGGCCCTCGAGGGTCGGGGACTGAAGCTTTCTTT. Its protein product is CASSGPRGSGTEAFF. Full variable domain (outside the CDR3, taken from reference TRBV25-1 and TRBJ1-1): EADIYQTPRYLVIGTGKKITLECSQTMGHDKMYWYQQDPGMELHLIHYSYGVNSTEKGDLSSESTVSRIRTEHFPLTLESARPSHTSQYLCASSGPRGSGTEAFFGQGTRLTVV.

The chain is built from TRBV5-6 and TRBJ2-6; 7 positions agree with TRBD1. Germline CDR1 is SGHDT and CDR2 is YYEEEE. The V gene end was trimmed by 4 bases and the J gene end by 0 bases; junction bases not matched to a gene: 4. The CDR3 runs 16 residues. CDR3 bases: TGTGCCAGCAGCGGGGGACAGAGCTCTGGGGCCAACGTCCTGACTTTC. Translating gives CASSGGQSSGANVLTF.

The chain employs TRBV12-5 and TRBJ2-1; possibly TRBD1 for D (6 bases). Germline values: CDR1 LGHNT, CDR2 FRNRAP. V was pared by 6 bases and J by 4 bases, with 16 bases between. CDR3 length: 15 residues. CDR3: CASGYRTVRYNEQFF. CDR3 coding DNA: TGTGCTAGTGGATACCGGACAGTCCGATACAATGAGCAGTTCTTC.

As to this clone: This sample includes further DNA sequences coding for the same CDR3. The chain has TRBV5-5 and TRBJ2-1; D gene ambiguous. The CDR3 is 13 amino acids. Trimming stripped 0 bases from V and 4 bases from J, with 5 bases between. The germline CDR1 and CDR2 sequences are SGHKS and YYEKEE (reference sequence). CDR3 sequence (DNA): TGTGCCAGCAGCTTGGCCCTTTACAATGAGCAGTTCTTC. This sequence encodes CASSLALYNEQFF.